This T cell receptor beta chain was captured by sequencing in a study of T-cell memory formation after mild COVID-19. Regarding the study as a whole: Among clones contracting day 15 to 85, CD4/CD8 was balanced, whereas later expanders leaned CD4+. The main location of contracting CD4+ clones was CM and EM, and that of contracting CD8+ clones was EMRA.

V was trimmed by 1 base and J by 0 bases, leaving 15 bases between them. This CDR3 has 16 amino acids. The germline CDR1 and CDR2 sequences are DFQATT and SNEGSKA (reference sequence). Using its own MiXCR run on the 5' RACE reads, TCRdb lists one record per CDR3 protein. The sample yields hundreds of thousands of distinct CDR3 sequences, approximately 21% seen once. A remark on this clonotype: Its antigen is unknown.

This chain joins TRBV20-1 and TRBJ1-1, with D possibly matching TRBD1 (6 bases). Sequencing used PBMCs or a T cell subset sorted from them (not recorded which). This TCR derives from an adult woman who had mild COVID-19 (a few samples of this study predate the infection). Cell type and time point are not known. CDR3 bases: TGCAGTGCTAGAGTCGGGGGCGCGGGGGTGAACACTGAAGCTTTCTTT. It specifies CSARVGGAGVNTEAFF.